The rows below give T cell receptor beta chains drawn from one sample of a study of a mutant IDH1 vaccine in newly diagnosed glioma. Method: immunoSEQ multiplex PCR; TCRdb's copy keeps in-frame clones and lacks some. Here the sample spans about 30,000 clones, nearly 90% being singletons. No antigen has been assigned to these receptors. The source was PBMCs, collected from a glioma patient whose treatment included an IDH1 peptide vaccine. The receptors derive from a man aged 18 to 29 with glioma. The CDR3 runs from the conserved cysteine through the conserved F or W. Each record gives: J gene, clone size, D gene, V gene, CDR3 protein, CDR3 DNA. D genes are given only for firm matches. Size is stated for part of the rows, as once, few or many counts, or as a class when the clone is expanded.

J: TRBJ2-3; size: -; D: -; V: TRBV5-4; CDR3: CASSLSAPSTDTQYF; DNA: TGTGCCAGCAGCTTGAGCGCACCTAGCACAGATACGCAGTATTTT
J: TRBJ1-5; size: -; D: TRBD1; V: TRBV5-5; CDR3: CASSSGTGVQPQHF; DNA: TGTGCCAGCAGCTCCGGGACAGGTGTACAGCCCCAGCATTTT
J: TRBJ2-7; size: few; D: TRBD2; V: TRBV7-2; CDR3: CASSRGGGLSYEQYF; DNA: TGTGCCAGCAGCCGTGGGGGGGGACTCTCCTACGAGCAGTACTTC
J: TRBJ2-1; size: -; D: TRBD2; V: TRBV30; CDR3: CAWREGTSGRLGEQFF; DNA: TGTGCCTGGAGGGAAGGGACTAGCGGGAGACTGGGTGAGCAGTTCTTC
J: TRBJ1-3; size: -; D: -; V: TRBV15; CDR3: CATSERQDGGNTIYF; DNA: TGTGCCACCAGCGAACGACAGGACGGGGGAAACACCATATATTTT
J: TRBJ1-1; size: -; D: -; V: TRBV5-6; CDR3: CASSFWTGRNTEAFF; DNA: TGTGCCAGCAGCTTTTGGACGGGAAGGAACACTGAAGCTTTCTTT
J: TRBJ1-2; size: -; D: -; V: TRBV29-1; CDR3: CSVGGRSNYGYTF; DNA: TGCAGCGTTGGAGGACGGAGTAACTATGGCTACACCTTC
J: TRBJ1-1; size: -; D: -; V: TRBV5-1; CDR3: CASSTAGLNTEAFF; DNA: TGCGCCAGCAGCACTGCAGGGTTGAACACTGAAGCTTTCTTT
J: TRBJ1-5; size: -; D: TRBD1; V: TRBV27; CDR3: CASSLLGQVNQPQHF; DNA: TGTGCCAGCAGTTTACTCGGACAGGTTAATCAGCCCCAGCATTTT
J: TRBJ1-6; size: -; D: -; V: TRBV10-3; CDR3: CAIRDASSYNSPLHF; DNA: TGTGCCATCCGGGACGCTAGCTCCTATAATTCACCCCTCCACTTT
J: TRBJ1-1; size: -; D: TRBD1; V: TRBV4-1; CDR3: CASSQSRGRMNTEAFF; DNA: TGCGCCAGCAGCCAAAGCAGGGGGAGGATGAACACTGAAGCTTTCTTT
J: TRBJ1-1; size: few; D: -; V: TRBV13; CDR3: CASSPRMNTEAFF; DNA: TGTGCCAGCAGCCCCCGGATGAACACTGAAGCTTTCTTT
J: TRBJ2-1; size: -; D: TRBD1; V: TRBV5-1; CDR3: CASSLTWTGGILTGSYNEQFF; DNA: TGCGCCAGCAGCTTGACATGGACAGGGGGGATTTTAACAGGCTCCTACAATGAGCAGTTCTTC
J: TRBJ2-7; size: -; D: TRBD1; V: TRBV19; CDR3: CASSMAQGEYEQYF; DNA: TGTGCCAGTAGTATGGCACAGGGGGAATACGAGCAGTACTTC
J: TRBJ1-1; size: -; D: -; V: TRBV27; CDR3: CASSLSVNTEAFF; DNA: TGTGCCAGCAGTTTATCAGTGAACACTGAAGCTTTCTTT
J: TRBJ1-2; size: -; D: -; V: TRBV29-1; CDR3: CSVGGGSSPRGYTF; DNA: TGCAGCGTCGGCGGGGGCTCCTCGCCTCGGGGCTACACCTTC
J: TRBJ2-1; size: -; D: TRBD1; V: TRBV7-9; CDR3: CASDRGVRNEQFF; DNA: TGTGCCAGTGACAGGGGTGTACGCAATGAGCAGTTCTTC
J: TRBJ2-7; size: -; D: -; V: TRBV15; CDR3: CATSRDGGRLAELTYEQYF; DNA: TGTGCCACCAGCAGAGATGGGGGCAGGCTAGCGGAACTCACCTACGAGCAGTACTTC
J: TRBJ2-7; size: -; D: TRBD2; V: TRBV27; CDR3: CASSLTSGRRGYEQYF; DNA: TGTGCCAGCAGTCTTACTAGCGGGAGGAGGGGCTACGAGCAGTACTTC
J: TRBJ1-5; size: -; D: -; V: TRBV15; CDR3: CATSSGYSNQPQHF; DNA: TGTGCCACCTCGTCGGGGTATAGCAATCAGCCCCAGCATTTT
J: TRBJ1-1; size: -; D: TRBD1; V: TRBV29-1; CDR3: CSAVTGSVSGAFF; DNA: TGCAGCGCCGTGACAGGGTCGGTTTCCGGCGCTTTCTTT
J: TRBJ2-7; size: -; D: -; V: TRBV18; CDR3: CASSPRNRPMEQYF; DNA: TGTGCCAGCTCACCACGAAACAGGCCCATGGAGCAGTACTTC